The present TCR beta chain was sequenced within a study of cytomegalovirus exposure and HLA in healthy donors. The study, taken as a whole, reports: Most subjects had HLA-A and HLA-B alleles reportedly predicted accurately by TCR beta sequences.

A note on this clone: Antigen unknown.

Researchers ran the PCR with 60 Vbeta and 13 Jbeta primers. TCRdb's table, derived via immunoSEQ multiplex PCR, lists solely in-frame clones and lacks some. Of about 200,000 clones in the sample, about 70% are singletons; the top ten hold 2.6%. CDR3 length equals 14 residues. Germline assignment: CDR1 MNHEY and CDR2 SMNVEV (reference sequence). The trim removed 6 bases at V and 5 bases at J, leaving 9 bases unmatched. The gene calls are TRBV27 and TRBJ2-5, with 7 bases lining up with TRBD1. The sample was PBMCs. This clonotype was sampled from a man aged 40-49 years in good health and CMV-seropositive. The CDR3 sequence is CASSRQGSEETQYF. CDR3 sequence (DNA): TGTGCCAGCAGCCGACAGGGATCGGAGGAGACCCAGTACTTC.